Listed below are T cell receptor beta chains from one sample, sequenced in a study of T cells in Graves' hyperthyroidism and ophthalmopathy. MiXCR, applied by TCRdb to the multiplex PCR reads, yields one record per CDR3 protein. The table has 600,000 to 700,000 distinct CDR3 sequences, just under 45% seen once. Sequencing was carried out using peripheral blood or thyroid tissue (not recorded which). Every receptor here comes from an adult man with Graves' disease, either hyperthyroidism or ophthalmopathy (not recorded which). The CDR3 runs from the conserved cysteine through the conserved F or W. Fields, in order: J gene, V gene, D gene, clone size, CDR3 protein, CDR3 DNA. The D gene is left open where the match is weak. Where a row states a size, it is once, few, many or the class of an expanded clone; other rows omit it.

TRBJ2-7 | TRBV2 | NA | NA | CASVTGRFSYEQYF | TGTGCCAGCGTCACCGGACGGTTCTCCTACGAGCAGTACTTC
TRBJ1-1 | TRBV19 | NA | many | CASCKGPGNTEAFF | TGTGCCAGTTGCAAAGGGCCTGGGAACACTGAAGCTTTCTTT
TRBJ1-4 | TRBV9 | NA | few | CASSWDVEKLFF | TGTGCCAGCAGCTGGGACGTTGAAAAACTGTTTTTT
TRBJ2-5 | TRBV12-3/TRBV12-4 | TRBD2 | NA | CASSRDIWRGAEETQYF | TGTGCCAGCAGTCGGGACATTTGGCGGGGGGCGGAAGAGACCCAGTACTTC
TRBJ1-4 | TRBV25-1 | NA | NA | CASSDSTGRNNEKLFF | TGTGCCAGCAGTGACTCTACCGGACGGAATAATGAAAAACTGTTTTTT
TRBJ1-3 | TRBV24-1 | NA | many | CATSDPHSSGNTIYF | TGTGCCACCAGTGATCCACACTCATCTGGAAACACCATATATTTT
TRBJ1-2 | TRBV19 | NA | many | CASSVPSGYGYTF | TGTGCCAGTAGTGTACCCAGCGGCTATGGCTACACCTTC
TRBJ2-2 | TRBV7-9 | NA | NA | CASSGTGIGELFF | TGTGCCAGCAGCGGGACCGGGATCGGGGAGCTGTTTTTT
TRBJ1-2 | TRBV5-4 | TRBD1 | NA | CASSERTGGGSYGYTF | TGTGCCAGCAGCGAGAGGACAGGGGGCGGTAGCTATGGCTACACCTTC
TRBJ2-2 | TRBV7-4 | NA | NA | CASSFEGGGSTGELFF | TGTGCCAGCAGCTTTGAGGGAGGGGGTTCCACCGGGGAGCTGTTTTTT
TRBJ1-6 | TRBV2 | NA | few | CASNNNSPLHF | TGTGCCAGCAATAATAATTCACCCCTCCACTTT
TRBJ1-5 | TRBV2 | NA | few | CASSLVRDSYSNQPQHF | TGTGCCAGCAGCTTAGTAAGGGACTCATATAGCAATCAGCCCCAGCATTTT
TRBJ2-7 | TRBV6-6 | NA | many | CASSSEQYF | TGTGCCAGCAGTTCCGAGCAGTACTTC
TRBJ2-5 | TRBV20-1 | NA | few | CRGRTQYF | TGCAGGGGACGGACCCAGTACTTC
TRBJ2-5 | TRBV3-1 | TRBD2 | NA | CASRPSGGSETQYF | TGTGCCAGCCGACCCAGCGGGGGGTCAGAGACCCAGTACTTC
TRBJ1-2 | TRBV6-4 | NA | many | CASSDSRVGGYTF | TGTGCCAGCAGTGACTCGAGGGTAGGGGGCTACACCTTC
TRBJ2-6 | TRBV19 | TRBD1 | NA | CASSIHRGSANVLTF | TGTGCCAGTAGTATCCACAGGGGTAGCGCCAACGTCCTGACTTTC
TRBJ2-5 | TRBV7-2 | NA | once | CASSQSRASLETQYF | TGTGCCAGCAGCCAATCGAGGGCCTCCCTGGAGACCCAGTACTTC
TRBJ2-2 | TRBV11-3 | TRBD1 | NA | CASSPGGDIGRELFF | TGTGCCAGCAGCCCAGGGGGAGATATCGGAAGGGAGCTGTTTTTT
TRBJ1-1 | TRBV7-9 | TRBD1 | few | CASSSRQGMNTEAFF | TGTGCCAGCAGTTCCCGACAGGGGATGAACACTGAAGCTTTCTTT
TRBJ2-7 | TRBV20-1 | TRBD1 | NA | CSARDGTADSYEQYF | TGCAGTGCTAGAGATGGGACAGCGGACTCCTACGAGCAGTACTTC
TRBJ1-2 | TRBV6-5 | NA | many | CASSQGVYTF | TGTGCCAGCAGCCAGGGTGTCTACACCTTC
TRBJ2-7 | TRBV20-1 | NA | NA | CSAIFRDYEQYF | TGCAGTGCTATTTTCCGCGACTACGAGCAGTACTTC
TRBJ2-5 | TRBV7-8 | TRBD1 | NA | CASSLYGQGGETQYF | TGTGCCAGCAGCTTATATGGACAGGGTGGGGAGACCCAGTACTTC
TRBJ1-2 | TRBV2 | NA | many | CATGNRMGGYTF | TGTGCCACCGGAAATCGTATGGGAGGCTACACCTTC
TRBJ2-5 | TRBV6-5 | NA | many | CASSYGTGETQYF | TGTGCCAGCAGTTACGGCACGGGGGAGACCCAGTACTTC
TRBJ1-1 | TRBV7-2 | NA | NA | CASSWSGRSEAFF | TGTGCCAGCAGTTGGTCAGGGCGGTCTGAAGCTTTCTTT
TRBJ2-5 | TRBV10-3 | TRBD2 | NA | CAISEPSGLEETQYF | TGTGCCATCAGTGAGCCTAGCGGGTTGGAGGAGACCCAGTACTTC
TRBJ2-2 | TRBV19 | NA | few | CASRTSAEELFF | TGTGCCAGTCGGACCTCCGCGGAAGAGCTGTTTTTT
TRBJ2-5 | TRBV20-1 | TRBD1 | NA | CSARDGRGLVETQYF | TGCAGTGCTAGAGATGGCAGGGGGCTGGTGGAGACCCAGTACTTC
TRBJ1-2 | TRBV7-9 | TRBD1 | NA | CASSQGTGTGVRYGYTF | TGCGCCAGCAGCCAGGGAACAGGCACAGGGGTTCGCTATGGCTACACCTTC
TRBJ1-6 | TRBV20-1 | NA | NA | CSARDRPGNSPLHF | TGCAGTGCTAGAGATCGGCCAGGGAATTCACCCCTCCACTTT
TRBJ1-1 | TRBV6-6 | NA | few | CASSYGSSTEAFF | TGTGCCAGCAGTTACGGGAGTTCCACTGAAGCTTTCTTT
TRBJ2-5 | TRBV14 | TRBD2 | many | CASSQELAGGETQYF | TGTGCCAGCAGCCAAGAACTAGCGGGAGGAGAGACCCAGTACTTC
TRBJ2-7 | TRBV2 | NA | NA | CASSWDGSRAKHEQYF | TGTGCCAGCAGTTGGGACGGAAGCAGGGCAAAACACGAGCAGTACTTC
TRBJ1-6 | TRBV7-2 | NA | once | CASSRLAGGRASYNSPLHF | TGTGCCAGCAGTCGACTAGCGGGAGGAAGGGCCTCCTATAATTCACCCCTCCACTTT
TRBJ1-1 | TRBV7-9 | NA | NA | CASSLRRTGTPSSSTEAFF | TGTGCCAGCAGCTTGAGGCGCACAGGTACGCCCTCCAGTAGCACTGAAGCTTTCTTT
TRBJ2-5 | TRBV5-1 | TRBD2 | NA | CASSLAEPETQYF | TGCGCCAGTAGTCTAGCGGAACCAGAGACCCAGTACTTC
TRBJ1-1 | TRBV29-1 | TRBD1 | many | CSVEHGRGTEAFF | TGCAGCGTGGAGCATGGCAGGGGGACTGAAGCTTTCTTT
TRBJ2-2 | TRBV7-3 | TRBD1 | few | CASSLFAGGGPGELFF | TGTGCCAGCAGCTTATTCGCAGGGGGCGGCCCCGGGGAGCTGTTTTTT
TRBJ2-7 | TRBV5-4 | NA | NA | CASSRGPSESYEQYF | TGTGCCAGCAGCCGGGGCCCATCCGAATCATACGAGCAGTACTTC
TRBJ1-5 | TRBV20-1 | NA | few | CSARGWVGFNSNQPQHF | TGCAGTGCTAGAGGATGGGTAGGGTTCAATAGCAATCAGCCCCAGCATTTT